This T cell receptor (beta chain) appears in the sequencing data of a study of shared clonotypes between healthy human individuals. Study background: Per donor, CD8 memory used one plate, CD8 naive used two, CD4 memory used three and CD4 naive used three.

The CDR3 spans 13 residues. Germline CDR1 is WNHNN and CDR2 is SYGVQD (reference sequence). Trimming removed 0 bases at V and 5 bases at J, with 7 bases between. Produced via immunoSEQ multiplex PCR; TCRdb's table is partial and in-frame only. Of 730,000 or so clones in the sample, 55% to 75% were seen once. General study findings and limits: Larger estimated richness was generally recorded for naive subsets relative to memory subsets. Rarefaction indicated that sorted-subset sequencing remained incomplete although depth was large. The researchers took only blood, and tissue repertoires probably look different.

This clone has only one observation. The antigen remains unidentified. The same CDR3 arises from other DNA sequences in this sample as well. Sequenced: memory CD4+ T cells sorted from blood. Subset here: CD45RA-negative fraction. The chain combines TRBV10-1 with TRBJ1-1; D gene unclear. The clonotype originates from a woman in her twenties or thirties in good health. CDR3: CASSESGGTEAFF. The DNA for the CDR3 is TGCGCCAGCAGTGAGTCGGGAGGTACTGAAGCTTTCTTT.